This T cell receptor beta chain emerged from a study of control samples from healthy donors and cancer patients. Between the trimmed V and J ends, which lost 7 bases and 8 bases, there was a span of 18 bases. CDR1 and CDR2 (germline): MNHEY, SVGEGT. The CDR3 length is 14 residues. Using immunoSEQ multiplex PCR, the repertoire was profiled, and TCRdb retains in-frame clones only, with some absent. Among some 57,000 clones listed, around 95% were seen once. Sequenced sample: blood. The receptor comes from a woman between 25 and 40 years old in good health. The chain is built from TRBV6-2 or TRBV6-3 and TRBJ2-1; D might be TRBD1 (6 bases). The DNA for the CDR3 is TGTGCCAGCACCCCGGACAGAGCTTGGGATGAGCAGTTCTTC. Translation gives CASTPDRAWDEQFF.